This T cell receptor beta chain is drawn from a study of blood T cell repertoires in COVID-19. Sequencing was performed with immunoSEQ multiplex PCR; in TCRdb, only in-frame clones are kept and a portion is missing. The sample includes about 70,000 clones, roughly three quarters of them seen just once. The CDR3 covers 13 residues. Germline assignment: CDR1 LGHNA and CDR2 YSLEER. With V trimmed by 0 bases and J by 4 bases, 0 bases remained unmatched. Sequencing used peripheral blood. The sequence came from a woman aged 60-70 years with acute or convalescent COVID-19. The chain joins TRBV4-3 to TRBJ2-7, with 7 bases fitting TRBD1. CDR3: CASSQDRGYEQYF. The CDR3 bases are TGCGCCAGCAGCCAAGACAGGGGGTACGAGCAGTACTTC.